Below, 15 T cell receptor beta chains from the same sample are listed, as sequenced in a study of T cell responses to AZD1222 COVID-19 vaccine. The data were produced by immunoSEQ multiplex PCR, yet TCRdb's version contains in-frame clones alone and is incomplete. This table holds 120,000 to 150,000 clones, just over 90% found once. The sample was peripheral blood, taken on day 0 of AZD1222 vaccination. The receptors were gathered from an adult in good health.

The V call is TRBV5-6, the J call TRBJ2-7; a weak D match, TRBD2 (5 bases). The CDR3 has 12 residues. Trimming took off 4 bases at V and 6 bases at J, with 11 bases between the two ends. Germline V gene data show CDR1 as SGHDT and CDR2 as YYEEEE. This CDR3 reads CASSRIASEQYF. Written as DNA, the CDR3 is TGTGCCAGCAGCCGCATAGCGTCCGAGCAGTACTTC.

The chain recombines TRBV15 with TRBJ2-3; 8 bases agree with TRBD1. The V and J ends lost 3 bases and 5 bases, in that order; junction bases with no gene match: 4. The V gene's germline CDR1 is LNHNV and CDR2 YYDKDF (reference sequence). CDR3 length: 14 residues. CDR3 bases: TGTGCCACCAGCAGGGGACAGGCTAAAGATACGCAGTATTTT. This translates into CATSRGQAKDTQYF.

J is TRBJ1-1 and V is TRBV29-1; D ambiguous. Per germline, CDR1 SQVTM and CDR2 ANQGSEA. This CDR3 is built from 12 residues. Deletions cut 4 bases from V and 3 bases from J, with 9 bases between. CDR3 amino acids: CSVARGDTEAFF. Here the CDR3 DNA reads TGCAGCGTTGCCCGTGGAGACACTGAAGCTTTCTTT.

The chain uses TRBV3-1 (or the pseudogene TRBV3-2) and TRBJ1-1; perhaps TRBD1 as D (5 bases). In germline, CDR1 is LGHDT, CDR2 YNNKEL (reference sequence). Trimming cost V 0 bases and J 1 base, with 9 bases left between them. The CDR3 totals 15 residues. Here the CDR3 DNA reads TGTGCCAGCAGCCAAGACAGGGTGAGGAACACTGAAGCTTTCTTT. Its translation is CASSQDRVRNTEAFF.

V gene TRBV30 combines with J gene TRBJ2-2, with TRBD1 identical over 9 bases. CDR3 size: 15 residues. Trimming removed 5 bases from V and 9 bases from J; junction bases left unmatched: 13. CDR1 is GTSNPN and CDR2 is SVGIG in the germline V gene (reference sequence). This CDR3 reads CAWGLGTGRYRELFF. DNA for the CDR3: TGTGCCTGGGGCCTCGGGACAGGGAGGTACCGGGAGCTGTTTTTT.

This clone was observed a single time. This rearrangement joins TRBV10-3 to TRBJ1-2, with 9 bases that match TRBD1. V was clipped by 7 bases and J by 5 bases; unmatched bases: 8. The CDR3 length is 14 residues. CDR1 is ENHRY and CDR2 is SYGVKD in the germline V gene. The CDR3 spells CAITTTGGKYGYTF. The DNA of the CDR3 is TGTGCCATCACCACGACAGGGGGGAAGTATGGCTACACCTTC.

This clone appeared once. The rearrangement uses TRBV6-1 and TRBJ1-5, with a possible D match to TRBD1 (6 bases). CDR3 length: 13 amino acids. Per germline, CDR1 MNHNS and CDR2 SASEGT. The V end lost 6 bases, the J end lost 7 bases, and 13 bases lay between the germline ends. DNA of the CDR3: TGTGCCAGCAGAGGGGGGGCGGGACAGCCCCAGCATTTT. Translated, it gives CASRGGAGQPQHF.

This clone was found many times. The gene calls are TRBV21-1 and TRBJ2-1. TRBV21-1 is assigned pseudogene status. CDR3 size: 15 residues. The CDR3 loop reads CASSSPRPSYNEQFF. The DNA of the CDR3 is TGTGCCAGCAGCTCCCCAAGGCCTTCCTACAATGAGCAGTTCTTC.

The chain recombines TRBV30 with TRBJ1-5; the D is unclear. The CDR3 length is 16 residues. Trimming shortened V by 0 bases and J by 0 bases, and 12 bases separated the two germline ends. Per the germline V gene, CDR1 is GTSNPN and CDR2 is SVGIG (reference sequence). The CDR3 spells CAWSVALADSNQPQHF. CDR3 DNA: TGTGCCTGGAGTGTTGCTTTGGCGGATAGCAATCAGCCCCAGCATTTT.

The chain has TRBV2 and TRBJ2-1; TRBD1 aligns across 9 bases. Germline V gene data show CDR1 as SNHLY and CDR2 as FYNNEI. The CDR3 is made up of 15 amino acids. Trimming took 6 bases from V and 7 from J; bases not matched to a gene: 10. Here the CDR3 reads CASSLTGGVLNEQFF. The CDR3 DNA sequence: TGTGCCAGCAGCCTAACAGGGGGCGTACTGAATGAGCAGTTCTTC.

The chain uses TRBV6-5 and TRBJ2-2, with 8 bases identical to TRBD2. After removal of 8 bases from V and 4 bases from J, the junction contained 6 bases not matched to a gene. Germline V gene sequence: CDR1 MNHEY, CDR2 SVGAGI. The CDR3 totals 14 residues. CDR3 bases: TGTGCCAGCCCTCTCGGGGGGGCCACCGGGGAGCTGTTTTTT. Protein sequence: CASPLGGATGELFF.

This chain's CDR3 is CASSSPARTQETQYF. CDR3 nucleotides: TGTGCCAGCAGCTCCCCAGCCCGTACCCAAGAGACCCAGTACTTC. The chain employs TRBV6-5 and TRBJ2-5; D call uncertain. This CDR3 is 15 amino acids long. V lost 6 bases to trimming and J lost 1 base, with 15 bases between them. The germline CDR1 and CDR2 sequences are MNHEY and SVGAGI.

The chain has TRBV20-1 and TRBJ2-2; 8 nucleotides agree with TRBD1. With 3 bases clipped from V and 4 bases from J, the junction kept 7 bases outside the gene matches. The CDR3 has 15 residues. CDR1 DFQATT and CDR2 SNEGSKA come from the germline V gene (reference sequence). CDR3 bases: TGCAGTGCTAGTCCGGGGACAGGCAGCACCGGGGAGCTGTTTTTT. The encoded protein is CSASPGTGSTGELFF.

J is TRBJ2-2 and V is TRBV6-2 or TRBV6-3, with D uncertain. The CDR3 spans 14 residues. V lost 2 bases and J 0 bases, leaving 4 bases between the germline ends. Germline CDR1 is MNHEY and CDR2 is SVGEGT. This CDR3 is CASSYGANTGELFF. DNA of the CDR3: TGTGCCAGCAGTTACGGGGCGAACACCGGGGAGCTGTTTTTT.

The chain couples TRBV12-3 or TRBV12-4 to TRBJ2-3; 7 nucleotides agree with TRBD1. V trimming: 5 bases; J trimming: 4 bases; junction bases outside the gene matches: 3. This CDR3 has 13 residues. The CDR3 loop reads CASSTTGADTQYF. CDR3 sequence (DNA): TGTGCCAGCAGTACAACAGGGGCAGATACGCAGTATTTT.